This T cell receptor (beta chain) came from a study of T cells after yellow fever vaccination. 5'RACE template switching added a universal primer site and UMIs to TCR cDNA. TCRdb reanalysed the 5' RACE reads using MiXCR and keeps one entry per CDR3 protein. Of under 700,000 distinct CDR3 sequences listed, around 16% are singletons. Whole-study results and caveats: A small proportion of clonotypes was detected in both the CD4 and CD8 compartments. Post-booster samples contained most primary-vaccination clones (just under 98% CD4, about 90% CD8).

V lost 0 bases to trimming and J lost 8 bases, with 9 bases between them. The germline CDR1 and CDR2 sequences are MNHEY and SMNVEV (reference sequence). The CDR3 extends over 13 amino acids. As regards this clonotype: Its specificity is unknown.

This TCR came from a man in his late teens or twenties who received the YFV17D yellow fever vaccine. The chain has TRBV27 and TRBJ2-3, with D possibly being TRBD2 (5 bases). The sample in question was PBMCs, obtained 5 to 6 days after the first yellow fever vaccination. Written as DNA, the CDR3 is TGTGCCAGCAGTTTATCGGAGGTCGGTACGCAGTATTTT. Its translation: CASSLSEVGTQYF.